A single TCR beta chain is shown here with its context. Its target is not known. V was clipped by 0 bases and J by 10 bases, with 19 bases between them. Germline values: CDR1 SGHRS, CDR2 YFSETQ. This CDR3 has 15 residues. The data were obtained in a study of identical twins. TCRdb used MiXCR to reprocess the 5' RACE reads, holding one entry per CDR3 protein. In the table there are hundreds of thousands of distinct CDR3 sequences, around an eighth of which are singletons. Study conclusions and caveats: Twin sharing of out-of-frame TCR alpha was underestimated by models in monozygotic pairs. Beta out-of-frame twin sharing showed a weaker excess. The study based its conclusions on cross-sectional statistical analysis and did not follow the same donors.

The sample also formed part of further work on yellow fever vaccine responses in identical twins.

The chain carries TRBV5-1 and TRBJ1-1; D gene uncertain. The sample taken for sequencing was PBMCs. This sequence originates from a woman under 30 in good health. The CDR3 is CASSLEGERFSSAFF. CDR3 bases: TGCGCCAGCAGCTTGGAAGGAGAGCGCTTCTCCTCAGCTTTCTTT.